These 4 T cell receptor beta chains originate from one sample sequenced in a study of T cell responses to AZD1222 COVID-19 vaccine (dated by TCRdb to the early 2020s). Taken with the paper, the label for time point translates to: baseline before first vaccination. Library generation was performed with the immunoSEQ multiplex PCR assay. In TCRdb, the immuneACCESS table is reduced to in-frame sequences with V and J assigned. These tables do not hold every clone; where another copy was compared, an unresolved V gene accounts for under half, and the others remain unexplained. The sample contains about 96,000 clones, 75% to 90% of them found a single time. The ten largest account for under 30% of the sample. The sequences come from peripheral blood, collected on day 0 of AZD1222 vaccination. These receptor sequences come from an adult in good health.

The rearrangement links TRBV19 to TRBJ2-7; 16 bases line up with TRBD2. Trimming took 4 bases from V and 5 from J; bases not matched to a gene: 5. CDR3 length equals 16 residues. The germline V gene encodes CDR1 LNHDA and CDR2 SQIVND (reference sequence). The CDR3 spells CASSTSGTSGRDEQYF. The CDR3 DNA is TGTGCCAGTAGTACCAGCGGGACTAGCGGGAGGGACGAGCAGTACTTC. Complete variable domain (other parts from reference TRBV19 and TRBJ2-7): DGGITQSPKYLFRKEGQNVTLSCEQNLNHDAMYWYRQDPGQGLRLIYYSQIVNDFQKGDIAEGYSVSREKKESFPLTVTSAQKNPTAFYLCASSTSGTSGRDEQYFGPGTRLTVT.

About this clone: Different DNA sequences within this sample yield the same CDR3. This CDR3 is CASSRGSYGYTF. CDR3 nucleotide sequence: TGTGCCAGTAGCCGGGGGTCCTATGGCTACACCTTC. V gene TRBV19 combines with J gene TRBJ1-2, with D perhaps TRBD1 (5 bases). V dropped 6 bases and J dropped 4 bases, with 9 bases sitting between them. CDR3 size: 12 residues. Per the germline V gene, CDR1 is LNHDA and CDR2 is SQIVND (reference sequence).

This rearrangement joins TRBV10-3 to TRBJ2-1, with TRBD2 identical over 7 bases. Germline trimming cut 10 bases from V and 7 bases from J; bases unmatched to any gene: 13. The length of the CDR3 is 14 residues. Germline values: CDR1 ENHRY, CDR2 SYGVKD. The CDR3 coding sequence is TGTGCCACCCGGGAGCGGGACCCAAGGAATGAGCAGTTCTTC. It is translated as CATRERDPRNEQFF.

V gene TRBV3-1 (or the pseudogene TRBV3-2) combines with J gene TRBJ2-2; 12 bases align to TRBD2. The CDR3 runs to 18 residues. The V segment lost 0 bases and the J segment 6 bases; nucleotides outside the gene matches: 8. CDR1 is LGHDT and CDR2 is YNNKEL in the germline V gene (reference sequence). CDR3 sequence: CASSQDGASGRAAGELFF. The DNA of the CDR3 is TGTGCCAGCAGCCAAGATGGGGCTAGCGGGAGGGCCGCCGGGGAGCTGTTTTTT.